The 32 T cell receptor beta chains reported below all come from one sample, sequenced in a study of blood T cell repertoires in COVID-19. Clones were sequenced by immunoSEQ multiplex PCR, and TCRdb holds only the in-frame ones, with some missing. Of about 89,000 clones in the sample, 70% to 85% were seen once. The sequenced material came from peripheral blood. Receptors were obtained from a man in his sixties or seventies with acute or convalescent COVID-19.

This chain uses TRBV2 with TRBJ2-5; the D is unclear. This CDR3 comprises 12 residues. Germline values: CDR1 SNHLY, CDR2 FYNNEI. V shed 5 bases and J shed 5 bases, with 9 bases lying between them. CDR3 DNA: TGTGCCAGCAGTAGGAGTGGGGAGACCCAGTACTTC. Its translation: CASSRSGETQYF.

Only a few counts were recorded for this clone. Written as DNA, the CDR3 is TGTGCCAGCCTAAGCGGGGGTGGGCTCAATGAGCAGTTCTTC. This gives the protein CASLSGGGLNEQFF. The rearrangement uses TRBV2 and TRBJ2-1; 8 positions match TRBD2. The CDR3 extends over 14 amino acids. The J segment lost 6 bases and the V segment lost 8 bases, leaving 9 bases of the junction unmatched. Germline loops: CDR1 SNHLY, CDR2 FYNNEI.

This clone was counted a few times. The chain couples TRBV18 to TRBJ1-2; D not resolved. Trimming took off 4 bases at V and 0 bases at J, with 6 bases between the two ends. The germline CDR1 and CDR2 sequences are KGHSH and LQKENI. There are 13 residues in the CDR3. DNA for the CDR3: TGTGCCAGCTCACGGCCAGCTAACTATGGCTACACCTTC. This codes for CASSRPANYGYTF. The variable domain in full, completed from reference TRBV18 and TRBJ1-2, reads NAGVMQNPRHLVRRRGQEARLRCSPMKGHSHVYWYRQLPEEGLKFMVYLQKENIIDESGMPKERFSAEFPKEGPSILRIQQVVRGDSAAYFCASSRPANYGYTFGSGTRLTVV.

V and J are TRBV7-9 and TRBJ2-1; TRBD2 aligns across 10 bases. Germline assignment: CDR1 SEHNR and CDR2 FQNEAQ (reference sequence). V shed 1 base, J shed 8 bases, and the junction held 5 bases outside the gene matches. CDR3 length equals 15 residues. As DNA, the CDR3 is TGTGCCAGCAGCTTAGATCTAGCGGGAGTGCATGAGCAGTTCTTC. Translation: CASSLDLAGVHEQFF.

The gene calls are TRBV27 and TRBJ1-2, with D perhaps matching TRBD1 (5 bases). V gave up 10 bases and J gave up 5 bases, with 17 bases separating them. This CDR3 region has 13 residues. The germline CDR1 and CDR2 sequences are MNHEY and SMNVEV (reference sequence). CDR3 loop: CATGRGQSYGYTF. The CDR3 nucleotides are TGTGCCACCGGGAGGGGCCAATCGTATGGCTACACCTTC.

The V call is TRBV18, the J call TRBJ2-5; 8 bases are a match to TRBD2. Trimming took 2 bases from V and 4 from J; bases not matched to a gene: 3. This CDR3 is built from 14 residues. The V gene's germline CDR1 is KGHSH and CDR2 LQKENI. This CDR3 reads CASSPAGGPETQYF. CDR3 bases: TGTGCCAGCTCACCAGCGGGGGGCCCAGAGACCCAGTACTTC. The entire variable domain, with the rest obtained from reference TRBV18 and TRBJ2-5, is as follows: NAGVMQNPRHLVRRRGQEARLRCSPMKGHSHVYWYRQLPEEGLKFMVYLQKENIIDESGMPKERFSAEFPKEGPSILRIQQVVRGDSAAYFCASSPAGGPETQYFGPGTRLLVL.

The chain employs TRBV11-3 and TRBJ2-7; 9 nucleotides agree with TRBD1. Germline V CDR1 and CDR2: SGHNT, YENEEA. CDR3 length equals 14 residues. V trimming: 1 base; J trimming: 5 bases; junction bases outside the gene matches: 3. The CDR3 loop reads CASSLGTGVNEQYF. The CDR3 nucleotides read TGTGCCAGCAGCTTAGGGACAGGGGTGAACGAGCAGTACTTC. The whole variable domain, remainder taken from reference TRBV11-3 and TRBJ2-7, is EAGVVQSPRYKIIEKKQPVAFWCNPISGHNTLYWYLQNLGQGPELLIRYENEEAVDDSQLPKDRFSAERLKGVDSTLKIQPAELGDSAVYLCASSLGTGVNEQYFGPGTRLTVT.

The chain joins TRBV6-5 to TRBJ1-2, with TRBD1 matching over 7 bases. The V and J ends lost 4 bases and 7 bases, in that order; junction bases with no gene match: 12. Germline V gene data show CDR1 as MNHEY and CDR2 as SVGAGI. The CDR3 has 15 residues. The CDR3 region is CASSLSRQGQSGYTF. The CDR3 DNA sequence: TGTGCCAGCAGTTTATCTCGACAGGGCCAGTCTGGCTACACCTTC.

CDR3 coding DNA: TGCGCCAGCAGACGGGTGACTAGCGGACGCACAGATACGCAGTATTTT. Translating it yields CASRRVTSGRTDTQYF. The chain is built from TRBV5-1 and TRBJ2-3, with TRBD2 identical over 9 bases. Germline CDR1 and CDR2: SGHRS and YFSETQ. The CDR3 runs to 16 residues. The V segment lost 5 bases and the J segment 1 base; nucleotides outside the gene matches: 8.

Note on this clone: A read error is possible here, since a much larger clone lies one base away. The chain has TRBV7-2 and TRBJ1-5, with 12 bases matching TRBD1. There are 17 residues in the CDR3. V trimming: 1 base; J trimming: 7 bases; junction bases outside the gene matches: 8. Germline assignment: CDR1 SGHTA and CDR2 FQGNSA. Written as DNA, the CDR3 is TGTGCCAGCAGCTTAGGGGGCGGGACAGGGGGCAGACAGCCCCAGCATTTT. Protein product: CASSLGGGTGGRQPQHF.

Comment on this clone: One junction end disagrees with the germline gene, perhaps due to a read error. The genes are TRBV11-2 and TRBJ1-2; D uncertain. CDR1 is SGHAT, CDR2 FQNNGV, per germline. This CDR3 spans 16 amino acids. The CDR3, as DNA: TGTGCCAGCAGCGTAGATAGTGGGAGCACTAACTATGGCTACACCTTC. Protein sequence: CASSVDSGSTNYGYTF.

The CDR3 DNA reads TGTGCCAGCAGCTCGGGACAGCCGAATGAAAAACTGTTTTTT. Amino acids: CASSSGQPNEKLFF. This rearrangement joins TRBV7-2 to TRBJ1-4; TRBD1 agrees at 7 bases. The ends lost 4 bases at V and 5 bases at J; junction bases unmatched: 4. The CDR3 sequence is 14 residues long. The germline CDR1 and CDR2 sequences are SGHTA and FQGNSA. Together with reference TRBV7-2 and TRBJ1-4, the CDR3 gives the full variable domain: GAGVSQSPSNKVTEKGKDVELRCDPISGHTALYWYRQSLGQGLEFLIYFQGNSAPDKSGLPSDRFSAERTGGSVSTLTIQRTQQEDSAVYLCASSSGQPNEKLFFGSGTQLSVL.

The chain couples TRBV28 to TRBJ1-2; D call uncertain. Germline CDR1 and CDR2: MDHEN and SYDVKM. This CDR3 has 15 residues. The germline V and J ends were trimmed by 2 bases and 6 bases, with 16 bases remaining between them. CDR3 in amino acids: CASSLVTTRQDGYTF. The CDR3, as DNA: TGTGCCAGCAGTTTAGTGACGACAAGGCAGGATGGCTACACCTTC.

This chain uses TRBV28 with TRBJ2-7; 8 bases map to TRBD2. Trimming removed 4 bases from V and 3 bases from J; junction bases left unmatched: 14. The CDR3 consists of 17 residues. Germline V gene sequence: CDR1 MDHEN, CDR2 SYDVKM. The chain's CDR3 is CASSSDGRAIRNYEQYF. Here the CDR3 DNA reads TGTGCCAGCAGTTCGGACGGGAGGGCCATTCGGAACTACGAGCAGTACTTC.

The V call is TRBV3-1 (or the pseudogene TRBV3-2), the J call TRBJ2-3; no firm D call. The CDR3 has 13 residues. Germline CDR1 is LGHDT and CDR2 is YNNKEL (reference sequence). Trimming removed 4 bases at V and 6 bases at J, with 11 bases between. The CDR3 nucleotides read TGTGCCAGCAGCCGACTTAGAGAGGATACGCAGTATTTT. It encodes CASSRLREDTQYF.

The chain joins TRBV27 to TRBJ1-2; D remains ambiguous. There are 14 residues in the CDR3. Per germline, CDR1 MNHEY and CDR2 SMNVEV (reference sequence). V was clipped by 2 bases and J by 6 bases, with 13 bases between them. The CDR3 nucleotides are TGTGCCAGCAGTTTACATTCCGCAAGCCATGGCTACACCTTC. Its protein product is CASSLHSASHGYTF.

The V call is TRBV7-3, the J call TRBJ1-2, with D possibly being TRBD1 (6 bases). Germline CDR1 SGHTA, CDR2 FQGTGA. This CDR3 region has 16 residues. Trimming took 2 bases from V and 0 from J, leaving 13 bases between them. For the CDR3, the DNA is TGTGCCAGCAGCTTACGGGGGGGCTTCCCTAACTATGGCTACACCTTC. It translates to CASSLRGGFPNYGYTF.

The chain has TRBV30 and TRBJ1-5; maybe TRBD1 (5 bases). The CDR3 contains 16 residues. The ends were cut back, 2 bases at V and 0 bases at J, with 14 bases in the middle. The germline V gene has CDR1 GTSNPN and CDR2 SVGIG (reference sequence). CDR3 nucleotide sequence: TGTGCCTGGAGTCCCAACCGGGACTTTAGCAATCAGCCCCAGCATTTT. It translates to CAWSPNRDFSNQPQHF.

The chain combines TRBV9 with TRBJ2-1; the match to TRBD2 covers 11 bases. This CDR3 has 16 residues. CDR1 is SGDLS and CDR2 is YYNGEE in the germline V gene. The trim removed 3 bases at V and 7 bases at J, leaving 9 bases unmatched. CDR3 sequence (DNA): TGTGCCAGCAGCGCCATCACTAGCGGGAGTTTTAATGAGCAGTTCTTC. Translated, it gives CASSAITSGSFNEQFF.

The chain carries TRBV18 and TRBJ2-3, with 7 bases matching TRBD1. The trim removed 3 bases at V and 4 bases at J, leaving 4 bases unmatched. This CDR3 has 14 amino acids. Germline lookup yields CDR1 KGHSH and CDR2 LQKENI. The CDR3 nucleotides are TGTGCCAGCTCACCGTTAGACAGGGCAGATACGCAGTATTTT. Translating it yields CASSPLDRADTQYF.

The genes are TRBV7-2 and TRBJ2-1; D is possibly TRBD2 (5 bases). In germline, CDR1 is SGHTA, CDR2 FQGNSA. CDR3 size: 15 residues. Trimming took 6 bases from V and 0 from J, leaving 12 bases between them. The CDR3 DNA follows: TGTGCCAGCAGTTTAAGGGAGTCCTCCTACAATGAGCAGTTCTTC. Translated, it gives CASSLRESSYNEQFF.

This chain links TRBV7-2 with TRBJ1-2, with 8 bases aligning to TRBD1. With V trimmed by 0 bases and J by 5 bases, 5 bases remained unmatched. The germline CDR1 and CDR2 sequences are SGHTA and FQGNSA. This CDR3 is 15 amino acids long. The CDR3 DNA follows: TGTGCCAGCAGCTTAGCGCGGACAGGGTATTATGGCTACACCTTC. Translation gives CASSLARTGYYGYTF.

The rearrangement joins TRBV28 to TRBJ2-5; 7 nucleotides agree with TRBD1. The CDR3 consists of 13 residues. Germline values: CDR1 MDHEN, CDR2 SYDVKM. Trimming took 8 bases from V and 3 from J; bases not matched to a gene: 6. This chain's CDR3 is CASLGQGEETQYF. The CDR3 coding sequence is TGTGCCAGCCTAGGGCAGGGGGAAGAGACCCAGTACTTC. The variable domain in full, with the rest retrieved from reference TRBV28 and TRBJ2-5, is DVKVTQSSRYLVKRTGEKVFLECVQDMDHENMFWYRQDPGLGLRLIYFSYDVKMKEKGDIPEGYSVSREKKERFSLILESASTNQTSMYLCASLGQGEETQYFGPGTRLLVL.

The rearrangement uses TRBV7-8 and TRBJ1-4, with D perhaps TRBD1 (5 bases). The CDR3 sequence is 13 residues long. V lost 4 bases, J lost 8 bases, and 11 bases lay in between. The germline V gene encodes CDR1 SGHVS and CDR2 FQNEAQ. The DNA for the CDR3 is TGTGCCAGCAGCTGGGGGGTTGGGGAAAAACTGTTTTTT. It specifies CASSWGVGEKLFF.

This rearrangement joins TRBV5-6 to TRBJ1-2; 7 nucleotides line up with TRBD1. CDR3 length equals 13 residues. Germline V CDR1 and CDR2: SGHDT, YYEEEE. With V trimmed by 3 bases and J by 2 bases, 1 base remained unmatched. CDR3 nucleotides: TGTGCCAGCAGCTCGACAGGGAACTATGGCTACACCTTC. It encodes CASSSTGNYGYTF.

The chain employs TRBV10-1 and TRBJ1-2, with D uncertain. CDR3 size: 14 residues. Trimming shortened V by 0 bases and J by 2 bases, and 7 bases separated the two germline ends. Looked up from germline, CDR1 is WNHNN and CDR2 is SYGVQD (reference sequence). CDR3 loop: CASSESGRNYGYTF. CDR3 nucleotide sequence: TGCGCCAGCAGTGAGTCGGGCAGGAACTATGGCTACACCTTC.

The genes are TRBV5-5 and TRBJ2-6, with D tentatively TRBD2 (6 bases). The CDR3 is made up of 16 amino acids. V lost 2 bases to trimming and J lost 2 bases, with 11 bases between them. Per germline, CDR1 SGHKS and CDR2 YYEKEE (reference sequence). The CDR3 DNA is TGTGCCAGCAGCTTATTGGGGGAGGCTGGGGCCAACGTCCTGACTTTC. Amino acid sequence: CASSLLGEAGANVLTF. The variable domain in full, with the rest retrieved from reference TRBV5-5 and TRBJ2-6, is DAGVTQSPTHLIKTRGQQVTLRCSPISGHKSVSWYQQVLGQGPQFIFQYYEKEERGRGNFPDRFSARQFPNYSSELNVNALLLGDSALYLCASSLLGEAGANVLTFGAGSRLTVL.

V usage is TRBV5-1 and J usage is TRBJ2-3; weak D call: TRBD1 (6 bases). The CDR3 spans 13 residues. CDR1 SGHRS and CDR2 YFSETQ come from the germline V gene. V shed 4 bases and J shed 2 bases, with 8 bases lying between them. The CDR3 DNA sequence: TGCGCCAGCAGCCGGGACAACACAGATACGCAGTATTTT. This translates into CASSRDNTDTQYF.

The CDR3 bases are TGTGCCAGCAGCCAAGATCATTACAGGGGCTCTGGAAACACCATATATTTT. Translating it yields CASSQDHYRGSGNTIYF. The chain combines TRBV4-2 with TRBJ1-3, with 7 bases identical to TRBD1. Germline CDR1 is LGHNA and CDR2 is YNFKEQ. This CDR3 comprises 17 residues. V shed 0 bases and J 0 bases; nucleotides not matched to a gene: 5.

A single count supports this clone. This chain joins TRBV2 and TRBJ1-1; TRBD1 agrees at 10 bases. The V gene's germline CDR1 is SNHLY and CDR2 FYNNEI. This CDR3 is 14 amino acids long. Trimming removed 5 bases from V and 7 bases from J; junction bases left unmatched: 7. CDR3 amino acids: CASSPGTGVIEAFF. The CDR3 region has the DNA TGTGCCAGCAGTCCCGGGACAGGGGTGATTGAAGCTTTCTTT. The full variable domain, its missing parts supplied by reference TRBV2 and TRBJ1-1, is EPEVTQTPSHQVTQMGQEVILRCVPISNHLYFYWYRQILGQKVEFLVSFYNNEISEKSEIFDDQFSVERPDGSNFTLKIRSTKLEDSAMYFCASSPGTGVIEAFFGQGTRLTVV.

The CDR3 reads CASSVGSEKETQYF. In DNA, the CDR3 is TGTGCCAGCAGCGTTGGTTCAGAAAAAGAGACCCAGTACTTC. The chain uses TRBV9 and TRBJ2-5; the D is unclear. Germline lookup yields CDR1 SGDLS and CDR2 YYNGEE. This CDR3 comprises 14 residues. Trimming shortened V by 2 bases and J by 3 bases, and 11 bases separated the two germline ends. Looking up the rest from reference TRBV9 and TRBJ2-5 gives the full variable domain: DSGVTQTPKHLITATGQRVTLRCSPRSGDLSVYWYQQSLDQGLQFLIQYYNGEERAKGNILERFSAQQFPDLHSELNLSSLELGDSALYFCASSVGSEKETQYFGPGTRLLVL.

The table lists this clone with a count of one. The identical CDR3 is also encoded by other nucleotide sequences in the sample. The rearrangement uses TRBV28 and TRBJ1-4; no clear D. Trimming shortened V by 3 bases and J by 8 bases, and 4 bases separated the two germline ends. The CDR3 length is 11 residues. Germline CDR1 and CDR2: MDHEN and SYDVKM. CDR3 nucleotide sequence: TGTGCCAGCAGTTTGCGCGAAAAACTGTTTTTT. It is translated as CASSLREKLFF.